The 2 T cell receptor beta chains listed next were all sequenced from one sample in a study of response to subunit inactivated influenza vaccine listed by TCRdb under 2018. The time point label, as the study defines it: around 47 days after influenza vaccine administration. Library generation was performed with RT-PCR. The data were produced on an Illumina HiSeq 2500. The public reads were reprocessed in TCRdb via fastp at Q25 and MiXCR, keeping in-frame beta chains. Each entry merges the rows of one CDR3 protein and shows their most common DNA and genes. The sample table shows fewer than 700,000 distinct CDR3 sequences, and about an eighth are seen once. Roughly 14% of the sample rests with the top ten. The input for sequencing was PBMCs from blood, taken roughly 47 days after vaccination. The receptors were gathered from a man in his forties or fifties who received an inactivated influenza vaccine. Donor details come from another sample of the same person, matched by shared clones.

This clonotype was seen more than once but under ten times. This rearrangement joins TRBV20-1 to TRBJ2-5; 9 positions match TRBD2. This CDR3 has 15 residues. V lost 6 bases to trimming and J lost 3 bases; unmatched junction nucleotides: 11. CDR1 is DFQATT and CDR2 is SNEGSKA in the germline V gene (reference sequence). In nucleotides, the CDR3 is TGCAGTGCCCCCCTGCCGGGACTAGCAAAAGAGACCCAGTACTTC. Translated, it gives CSAPLPGLAKETQYF.

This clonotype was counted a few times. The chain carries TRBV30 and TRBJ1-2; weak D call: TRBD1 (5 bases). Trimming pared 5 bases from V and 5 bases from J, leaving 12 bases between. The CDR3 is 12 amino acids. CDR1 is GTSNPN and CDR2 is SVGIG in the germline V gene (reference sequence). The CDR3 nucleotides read TGTGCCTGGCGACAGAGACCTTATGGCTACACCTTC. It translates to CAWRQRPYGYTF.